Listed below are T cell receptor beta chains from one sample, sequenced in a study of T cells in Graves' hyperthyroidism and ophthalmopathy. TCRdb re-called the multiplex PCR reads with MiXCR, one entry per CDR3 protein. The table lists 500,000 to 750,000 distinct CDR3 sequences, 46% of them singletons. The source material was peripheral blood or thyroid tissue (not recorded which). The receptor source for this set is a woman under 30 with Graves' hyperthyroidism. The CDR3 runs from the conserved cysteine through the conserved F or W. Each record gives: CDR3 length, D gene, V gene, clone size, J gene, CDR3 protein, CDR3 DNA. The D gene is left open where the match is weak. Clone size, where shown, is once, few, many, or a class for clones that have expanded.

13,-,TRBV24-1,-,TRBJ1-5,CATSDGVQETQHF,TGTGCCACCAGTGATGGAGTACAAGAGACCCAGCATTTT
14,TRBD1,TRBV5-1,many,TRBJ1-1,CANTLTGQGTEAFF,TGCGCCAATACCCTGACAGGGCAGGGCACTGAAGCTTTCTTT
13,-,TRBV29-1,-,TRBJ1-2,CSVPAPGGNGYTF,TGCAGCGTTCCGGCCCCCGGGGGGAATGGCTACACCTTC
13,TRBD2,TRBV2,few,TRBJ2-1,CASRLLAVNEQFF,TGTGCCAGCAGACTCCTAGCGGTGAATGAGCAGTTCTTC
17,-,TRBV7-9,few,TRBJ2-3,CASSSPVASASTDTQYF,TGTGCCAGCAGCTCTCCTGTCGCCAGCGCAAGCACAGATACGCAGTATTTT
15,TRBD1,TRBV5-8,many,TRBJ1-1,CASSFNRGFGTEAFF,TGTGCCAGCAGCTTTAACAGGGGGTTCGGCACTGAAGCTTTCTTT
12,-,TRBV29-1,-,TRBJ2-3,CSVSLGPTAQYF,TGCAGCGTTAGTTTGGGACCGACTGCGCAGTATTTT
16,TRBD1,TRBV7-9,once,TRBJ1-5,CASGLGTGDGNQPQHF,TGTGCCAGCGGCTTAGGGACAGGGGATGGCAATCAGCCCCAGCATTTT
14,TRBD1,TRBV2,-,TRBJ2-5,CASSYSGVQGAQYF,TGTGCCAGCAGTTACTCGGGGGTACAGGGGGCCCAGTACTTC
14,-,TRBV10-3,few,TRBJ2-1,CALAGAGRGNEQFF,TGTGCCCTAGCCGGGGCAGGGAGAGGCAATGAGCAGTTCTTC
15,-,TRBV6-1,-,TRBJ2-7,CASRTHRDPAYEQYF,TGTGCCAGCAGGACCCATCGGGACCCGGCCTACGAGCAGTACTTC
17,TRBD1,TRBV19,-,TRBJ1-1,CASSMDGQARWGTEAFF,TGTGCCAGTAGTATGGACGGACAGGCCAGATGGGGCACTGAAGCTTTCTTT
17,-,TRBV15,many,TRBJ2-7,CATSSFLFGELSYEQYF,TGTGCCACCAGCAGCTTCCTTTTTGGGGAATTGTCCTACGAGCAGTACTTC
11,-,TRBV25-1,many,TRBJ1-4,CASSKDEKLFF,TGTGCCAGCAGTAAAGATGAAAAACTGTTTTTT
15,-,TRBV7-8,few,TRBJ2-2,CASSPRRANTGELFF,TGTGCCAGCAGCCCCAGACGGGCGAACACCGGGGAGCTGTTTTTT
11,TRBD1,TRBV20-1,few,TRBJ2-1,CSATYRGEQFF,TGCAGTGCGACCTACAGGGGCGAGCAGTTCTTC
14,-,TRBV12-3/TRBV12-4,many,TRBJ1-4,CASSSGATNEKLFF,TGTGCCAGCAGTTCAGGAGCAACTAATGAAAAACTGTTTTTT
14,-,TRBV7-9,-,TRBJ1-4,CASSLLVRDEKLFF,TGTGCCAGCAGCTTACTCGTGCGGGATGAAAAACTGTTTTTT
13,TRBD2,TRBV4-3,-,TRBJ2-7,CASSEGLAEGPDF,TGCGCCAGCAGCGAAGGACTAGCGGAAGGGCCGGACTTT
11,-,TRBV11-2,many,TRBJ2-7,CASSLLREQYF,TGTGCCAGCAGCTTACTACGGGAGCAGTACTTC
15,TRBD2,TRBV29-1,-,TRBJ2-6,CSVGSGSGGGNVLTF,TGCAGCGTCGGTAGCGGGAGCGGTGGGGGCAACGTCCTGACTTTC
14,-,TRBV14,-,TRBJ1-1,CASSQDWGINEAFF,TGTGCCAGCAGCCAAGATTGGGGGATCAATGAAGCTTTCTTT
14,-,TRBV30,-,TRBJ2-2,CAWSVRGNQGELFF,TGTGCCTGGAGTGTACGCGGGAACCAGGGGGAGCTGTTTTTT
14,-,TRBV9,-,TRBJ1-3,CASSPTHSGNTIYF,TGTGCCAGCAGCCCGACGCACTCTGGAAACACCATATATTTT
12,-,TRBV13,-,TRBJ2-1,CASSLGMGEQFF,TGTGCCAGCAGCCTAGGAATGGGGGAGCAGTTCTTC
12,-,TRBV2,-,TRBJ1-2,CASRDFNYGYTF,TGTGCCAGCAGGGACTTTAACTATGGCTACACCTTC
15,TRBD1,TRBV12-3/TRBV12-4,-,TRBJ1-1,CASSFYRGHNTEAFF,TGTGCCAGCAGTTTTTACAGGGGGCATAACACTGAAGCTTTCTTT
14,TRBD1,TRBV20-1,-,TRBJ2-1,CSANRDRGYNEQFF,TGCAGTGCTAACCGGGACAGGGGGTACAATGAGCAGTTCTTC
12,-,TRBV24-1,many,TRBJ1-1,CATSDSGEEAFF,TGTGCCACCAGTGACTCAGGGGAGGAAGCTTTCTTT
16,-,TRBV15,-,TRBJ2-7,CATSSLDDLRTYEQYF,TGTGCCACCAGCAGCTTGGACGACTTGCGAACCTACGAGCAGTACTTC
12,-,TRBV7-6,once,TRBJ1-5,CAGSLAEQPQHF,TGTGCCGGCAGCTTAGCAGAGCAACCCCAGCATTTT
18,TRBD2,TRBV20-1,-,TRBJ2-3,CSTQEGLAGGQSTDTQYF,TGCAGTACTCAAGAGGGACTAGCGGGAGGACAAAGCACAGATACGCAGTATTTT
12,-,TRBV19,many,TRBJ2-7,CASSMVPYEQYF,TGTGCCAGTAGTATGGTCCCCTACGAGCAGTACTTC
11,TRBD1,TRBV29-1,-,TRBJ1-1,CSVQGVCEAFF,TGCAGCGTTCAGGGGGTATGTGAAGCTTTCTTT
16,TRBD1,TRBV7-3,few,TRBJ2-3,CASSTRQGASTDTQYF,TGTGCCAGCAGCACCCGACAGGGGGCAAGTACAGATACGCAGTATTTT
13,-,TRBV10-3,-,TRBJ1-5,CAISLGGAIDEHF,TGTGCCATCAGCCTGGGGGGGGCGATCGACGAGCATTTT
16,-,TRBV7-9,-,TRBJ1-2,CASSSNLPTGNYGYTF,TGTGCCAGCAGCTCCAACCTTCCCACAGGGAACTATGGCTACACCTTC
13,TRBD2,TRBV2,-,TRBJ2-7,CASSIGLAPGQYF,TGTGCCAGCAGCATCGGACTAGCTCCGGGGCAGTACTTC
15,TRBD1,TRBV29-1,-,TRBJ1-5,CSVGGWTGGEQPQHF,TGCAGCGTTGGGGGGTGGACAGGGGGAGAGCAGCCCCAGCATTTT
16,TRBD2,TRBV27,-,TRBJ2-5,CASSLLQTSVGETQYF,TGTGCCAGCAGCCTACTTCAGACTAGCGTTGGAGAGACCCAGTACTTC
14,TRBD1,TRBV25-1,many,TRBJ1-2,CASVRSGGDYGYTF,TGTGCCAGCGTAAGGTCAGGGGGCGACTATGGCTACACCTTC
14,-,TRBV7-2,few,TRBJ2-3,CASSLAGNRDTQYF,TGTGCCAGCAGCTTAGCTGGTAACAGGGATACGCAGTATTTT
15,TRBD2,TRBV5-3,-,TRBJ2-1,CASSQLAGGENEQFF,TGTGCCAGCAGCCAACTAGCGGGGGGGGAGAATGAGCAGTTCTTC
11,-,TRBV12-3/TRBV12-4,many,TRBJ1-1,CASTMDTEAFF,TGTGCCAGCACAATGGACACTGAAGCTTTCTTT
14,TRBD1,TRBV4-2,many,TRBJ2-5,CASSSRTGKETQYF,TGTGCCAGCAGCTCTCGGACAGGGAAAGAGACCCAGTACTTC